A selection of T cell receptor beta chains follows, all from one sample in a study of T cell responses to AZD1222 COVID-19 vaccine. Clones were sequenced by immunoSEQ multiplex PCR, and TCRdb holds only the in-frame ones, with some missing. The sample includes 160,000 or so clones, around 90% of them seen just once. The sequencing used peripheral blood, collected on day 0 of MenACWY control vaccination. These TCRs come from an adult in good health. The CDR3 runs from the conserved cysteine through the conserved F or W. A D gene is named only where the DNA matches it firmly. Size values are once, few and many counts, or a class for expanded clones, and some rows have none.

V	D	size	J	CDR3	DNA
TRBV10-1	-	-	TRBJ1-2	CASSADSSYGYTF	TGCGCCAGCAGTGCGGATTCCTCCTATGGCTACACCTTC
TRBV3-1/TRBV3-2	-	-	TRBJ2-7	CASSPFLWSGGSYEQYF	TGTGCCAGCAGCCCCTTCCTATGGAGCGGAGGTTCCTACGAGCAGTACTTC
TRBV12-3/TRBV12-4	TRBD2	-	TRBJ2-5	CASSFSSGGTQYF	TGTGCCAGCAGTTTTAGTTCGGGGGGAACCCAGTACTTC
TRBV25-1	TRBD2	-	TRBJ2-7	CASSRTGTRSYEQYF	TGTGCCAGCAGCCGAACCGGGACTAGATCCTACGAGCAGTACTTC
TRBV7-3	-	-	TRBJ1-1	CASSLGRGDTEAFF	TGTGCCAGCAGCTTGGGCAGGGGTGACACTGAAGCTTTCTTT
TRBV7-2	-	-	TRBJ2-1	CASSFEGYNEQFF	TGTGCCAGCAGCTTCGAGGGCTACAATGAGCAGTTCTTC
TRBV27	-	-	TRBJ2-5	CASRSYGQETQYF	TGTGCCAGCAGAAGCTACGGGCAAGAGACCCAGTACTTC
TRBV7-2	TRBD2	-	TRBJ2-7	CASSPGRTSGRYEQYF	TGTGCCAGCAGCCCCGGAAGGACTAGCGGGAGATACGAGCAGTACTTC
TRBV10-2	-	-	TRBJ1-2	CASKDGANGYTF	TGCGCCAGCAAGGACGGTGCTAACGGCTACACCTTC
TRBV27	-	-	TRBJ2-2	CASSVAGGNGELFF	TGTGCCAGCAGTGTGGCAGGGGGGAACGGGGAGCTGTTTTTT
TRBV29-1	-	-	TRBJ1-4	CSVEEGAEKLFF	TGCAGCGTTGAAGAAGGGGCAGAAAAACTGTTTTTT
TRBV28	-	-	TRBJ2-7	CASRLRAHEQYF	TGTGCCAGCAGGCTTCGGGCCCACGAGCAGTACTTC
TRBV24-1	-	-	TRBJ1-5	CATSDPRENFQPQHF	TGTGCCACCAGTGATCCCAGGGAAAACTTTCAGCCCCAGCATTTT
TRBV30	-	-	TRBJ1-5	CAWSPYSNQPQHF	TGTGCCTGGAGTCCATATAGCAATCAGCCCCAGCATTTT
TRBV6-6	-	-	TRBJ1-2	CASSYRGQPSFDGYTF	TGTGCCAGCAGTTATCGGGGTCAACCATCGTTTGATGGCTACACCTTC
TRBV11-3	-	once	TRBJ1-2	CASSLGGRTNYGYTF	TGTGCCAGCAGCTTAGGAGGCAGAACTAACTATGGCTACACCTTC
TRBV4-1	-	-	TRBJ1-3	CASSQVLGRSGNTIYF	TGCGCCAGCAGCCAAGTGCTGGGTCGGTCTGGAAACACCATATATTTT
TRBV27	TRBD1	-	TRBJ1-6	CASRTQGRQSPLHF	TGTGCCAGTCGAACACAGGGGAGGCAATCACCCCTCCACTTT
TRBV27	TRBD1	-	TRBJ1-4	CASTTGQGYEKLFF	TGTGCCAGCACCACGGGACAGGGATATGAAAAACTGTTTTTT
TRBV11-2	TRBD1	-	TRBJ1-4	CASSPGGTGREKLFF	TGTGCCAGCAGCCCAGGAGGGACAGGGCGTGAAAAACTGTTTTTT
TRBV7-2	-	-	TRBJ2-1	CASSSTSGGEQFF	TGTGCCAGCAGCTCGACCTCAGGGGGGGAGCAGTTCTTC
TRBV27	-	-	TRBJ2-6	CASTPGRLSSGANVLTF	TGTGCCAGCACCCCGGGACGCCTAAGCTCTGGGGCCAACGTCCTGACTTTC
TRBV9	-	-	TRBJ2-1	CASSVGTYNEQFF	TGTGCCAGCAGCGTTGGGACCTACAATGAGCAGTTCTTC
TRBV19	-	-	TRBJ1-5	CASSSHWTENSNQPQHF	TGTGCCAGTAGTAGTCACTGGACAGAAAATAGCAATCAGCCCCAGCATTTT
TRBV6-1	-	once	TRBJ1-1	CASSEAPGWSRAFF	TGTGCCAGCAGTGAAGCCCCGGGGTGGAGTCGAGCTTTCTTT
TRBV27	-	-	TRBJ1-2	CASSLAGAHGYTF	TGTGCCAGCAGTTTGGCAGGGGCCCATGGCTACACCTTC
TRBV28	TRBD1	-	TRBJ1-2	CASSLGDRGNYGYTF	TGTGCCAGCAGTTTAGGGGACAGGGGGAATTATGGCTACACCTTC
TRBV24-1	TRBD2	-	TRBJ2-2	CATRGLASTGELFF	TGTGCCACCAGGGGACTAGCGTCGACCGGGGAGCTGTTTTTT
TRBV19	-	-	TRBJ1-5	CASTPGRDNQPQHF	TGTGCCAGTACCCCGGGGCGGGACAATCAGCCCCAGCATTTT
TRBV7-3	TRBD2	-	TRBJ2-1	CASSTTAGGYNEQFF	TGTGCCAGCAGCACCACAGCGGGAGGGTACAATGAGCAGTTCTTC
TRBV13	-	-	TRBJ2-2	CASSPRGTANTGELFF	TGTGCCAGCAGCCCACGGGGGACAGCGAACACCGGGGAGCTGTTTTTT
TRBV12-5	-	-	TRBJ1-1	CASGLGRAEAFF	TGTGCTAGTGGTTTGGGGAGAGCTGAAGCTTTCTTT
TRBV19	-	-	TRBJ1-4	CASSTPGTEKLFF	TGTGCCAGTAGTACCCCGGGTACGGAGAAACTGTTTTTT
TRBV4-1	TRBD2	-	TRBJ2-2	CASSQVLLAGVTGELFF	TGCGCCAGCAGCCAAGTCTTACTAGCGGGAGTAACCGGGGAGCTGTTTTTT
TRBV29-1	-	-	TRBJ2-3	CSVAVGRVEDTQYF	TGCAGCGTTGCGGTGGGCAGGGTAGAAGATACGCAGTATTTT
TRBV4-1	-	-	TRBJ2-7	CASSQVSGPGRQYF	TGCGCCAGCAGCCAAGTCAGCGGACCAGGGAGGCAGTACTTC
TRBV9	TRBD1	-	TRBJ1-4	CASSPQTGGSEKLFF	TGTGCCAGCAGCCCACAGACAGGGGGATCTGAAAAACTGTTTTTT
TRBV5-1	TRBD2	-	TRBJ2-7	CASSIGLAGVYEQYF	TGCGCCAGCAGCATTGGACTAGCGGGAGTCTACGAGCAGTACTTC
TRBV6-5	-	-	TRBJ2-7	CASSYVGYEQYF	TGTGCCAGCAGTTACGTAGGGTACGAGCAGTACTTC
TRBV12-5	TRBD1	-	TRBJ2-1	CASGLVQGPYNEQFF	TGTGCTAGTGGTTTGGTACAGGGGCCCTACAATGAGCAGTTCTTC
TRBV6-6	-	-	TRBJ2-3	CASSFGIFADTQYF	TGTGCCAGCAGTTTTGGGATCTTCGCAGATACGCAGTATTTT
TRBV18	TRBD2	-	TRBJ2-2	CASSPGAGGPTPTGELFF	TGTGCCAGCTCACCCGGAGCGGGAGGGCCGACACCCACCGGGGAGCTGTTTTTT
TRBV19	TRBD1	once	TRBJ1-4	CASSIFGTGEEKLFF	TGTGCCAGTAGTATTTTCGGGACAGGGGAAGAAAAACTGTTTTTT
TRBV19	-	-	TRBJ1-3	CASTLPSGNTIYF	TGTGCCAGTACCCTTCCCTCTGGAAACACCATATATTTT
TRBV9	-	-	TRBJ2-7	CASSATGYEQYF	TGTGCCAGCAGCGCCACAGGGTACGAGCAGTACTTC
TRBV7-6	TRBD1	-	TRBJ1-5	CASSSGTGNQPQHF	TGTGCCAGCAGCTCCGGGACAGGGAATCAGCCCCAGCATTTT
TRBV12-5	-	-	TRBJ1-1	CASGLAPGRPNTEAFF	TGTGCTAGTGGTTTGGCCCCTGGGAGGCCGAACACTGAAGCTTTCTTT